Presented here are 14 T cell receptor beta chains from one specimen sequenced in a study of shared clonotypes between healthy human individuals. The data were produced by immunoSEQ multiplex PCR, yet TCRdb's version contains in-frame clones alone and is incomplete. Of 2 million to 3 million clones in the sample, roughly 93% were seen once. Sequenced material: naive CD4+ T cells from PBMCs. Described subset: CD45RA+ positively selected. The receptor source for this set is a man younger than 30 in good health. Some clones in this sample may be carry-over from other donors' samples.

The chain has TRBV15 and TRBJ2-7; maybe TRBD2 (7 bases). There are 17 residues in the CDR3. Looked up from germline, CDR1 is LNHNV and CDR2 is YYDKDF (reference sequence). The V end was cut by 0 bases, the J end by 7 bases, with 22 bases between. The CDR3 nucleotides read TGTGCCACCAGCAGAGATGGGGGCGGGAGCACTCTGGGGGAGCAGTACTTC. Protein sequence: CATSRDGGGSTLGEQYF.

V usage is TRBV5-1 and J usage is TRBJ2-3; possibly TRBD2 for D (6 bases). With 5 bases removed from V and 4 bases from J, the gap between germline ends came to 14 bases. Germline CDR1 SGHRS, CDR2 YFSETQ. The CDR3 runs to 14 residues. As DNA, the CDR3 is TGCGCCAGCAGTCCGGGAGCCCACCCAGATACGCAGTATTTT. It encodes CASSPGAHPDTQYF.

V is TRBV4-2 and J is TRBJ1-3, with D hard to call. Per germline, CDR1 LGHNA and CDR2 YNFKEQ. The V gene lost 3 bases and the J gene lost 2 bases, with 11 bases spanning the gap. This CDR3 is 15 amino acids long. The DNA for the CDR3 is TGTGCCAGCAGCCAGCGGACTCAGGCTGGAAACACCATATATTTT. It is translated as CASSQRTQAGNTIYF.

As for this clone: This CDR3 is also generated by other DNA sequences in the sample. V is TRBV5-1 and J is TRBJ2-5, with TRBD2 matching over 15 bases. After removal of 0 bases from V and 5 bases from J, the junction contained 2 bases not matched to a gene. This CDR3 comprises 16 residues. The V gene's germline CDR1 is SGHRS and CDR2 YFSETQ. CDR3 region: CASSLVGLAGGETQYF. The DNA of the CDR3 is TGCGCCAGCAGCTTGGTGGGACTAGCGGGAGGCGAGACCCAGTACTTC.

This clone has a single count. The chain carries TRBV28 and TRBJ1-4, with D unclear. Germline V gene sequence: CDR1 MDHEN, CDR2 SYDVKM. The CDR3 consists of 11 residues. Trimming cost V 5 bases and J 8 bases, with 6 bases left between them. This chain's CDR3 is CASSPKEKLFF. The CDR3 DNA reads TGTGCCAGCAGTCCGAAGGAAAAACTGTTTTTT.

V usage is TRBV6-4 and J usage is TRBJ2-2, with D unclear. Germline CDR1 reads MRHNA; CDR2 reads SNTAGT. The length of the CDR3 is 13 residues. V dropped 6 bases and J dropped 4 bases, with 9 bases sitting between them. The CDR3 nucleotides read TGTGCCAGCAGCGATCAACCCACCGGGGAGCTGTTTTTT. It translates to CASSDQPTGELFF.

V gene TRBV6-5 combines with J gene TRBJ1-1, with TRBD1 as a possible D gene (5 bases). CDR1 MNHEY and CDR2 SVGAGI come from the germline V gene. Trimming pared 6 bases from V and 3 bases from J, leaving 14 bases between. The CDR3 contains 14 residues. The CDR3 loop reads CASSPEGFDTEAFF. The CDR3 bases are TGTGCCAGCAGCCCCGAGGGGTTTGACACTGAAGCTTTCTTT.

Details on this clone: Other DNA sequences in the sample encode the same CDR3. The chain combines TRBV30 with TRBJ2-2, with 10 bases identical to TRBD2. J gave up 0 bases and V 1 base, and 2 bases lay outside the gene matches. CDR3 length: 16 residues. Germline assignment: CDR1 GTSNPN and CDR2 SVGIG (reference sequence). The CDR3 spells CAWSGLAGANTGELFF. CDR3 DNA: TGTGCCTGGAGTGGGCTAGCGGGGGCGAACACCGGGGAGCTGTTTTTT.

The chain links TRBV28 to TRBJ2-1; possibly TRBD1 or TRBD2 for D (5 bases each). The V end was cut by 6 bases, the J end by 9 bases, with 18 bases between. Germline CDR1 is MDHEN and CDR2 is SYDVKM. The CDR3 is 14 residues long. In DNA, the CDR3 is TGTGCCAGCAGCCTGGGGACGGTTCTCGGTGAGCAGTTCTTC. Translating gives CASSLGTVLGEQFF.

The chain has TRBV30 and TRBJ1-4; D is unclear. This CDR3 has 13 amino acids. V shed 4 bases and J shed 8 bases, with 14 bases lying between them. CDR1 and CDR2 (germline): GTSNPN, SVGIG (reference sequence). The CDR3 loop reads CAWTGSRREKLFF. CDR3 bases: TGTGCCTGGACCGGTTCACGAAGGGAAAAACTGTTTTTT.

The chain joins TRBV19 to TRBJ1-2; D gene ambiguous. From germline, CDR1 is LNHDA and CDR2 SQIVND (reference sequence). The V and J ends lost 3 bases and 7 bases respectively, with 9 bases between them. This CDR3 spans 12 amino acids. In DNA, the CDR3 is TGTGCCAGTAGTATCAGAGGCTTTGGCTACACCTTC. It translates to CASSIRGFGYTF.

V usage is TRBV5-8 and J usage is TRBJ2-5; TRBD2 agrees at 15 bases. This CDR3 has 16 amino acids. After removal of 4 bases from V and 2 bases from J, the junction contained 3 bases not matched to a gene. The germline V gene has CDR1 SGHTS and CDR2 YDEGEE. This CDR3 is CASSVGTSGRQETQYF. The CDR3, as DNA: TGTGCCAGCAGCGTAGGGACTAGCGGGAGGCAAGAGACCCAGTACTTC.

The V and J genes are TRBV5-4 and TRBJ2-7; D ambiguous. The germline CDR1 and CDR2 sequences are SGHNT and YYREEE (reference sequence). V was shortened by 4 bases and J by 0 bases, with 8 bases between the two germline ends. The CDR3 consists of 13 residues. CDR3 region: CASSKTGSYEQYF. The CDR3 DNA reads as TGTGCCAGCAGCAAAACTGGCTCCTACGAGCAGTACTTC.

The rearrangement uses TRBV28 and TRBJ2-7; TRBD1 matches 9 bases. The CDR3 is 14 amino acids. Losses at the gene ends were 7 bases for V and 3 bases for J; bases not matched to a gene: 7. Germline loops: CDR1 MDHEN, CDR2 SYDVKM. In DNA, the CDR3 is TGTGCCAGCACTCCGGGACAGGGTATCTACGAGCAGTACTTC. This encodes CASTPGQGIYEQYF.